This TCR beta chain was sequenced in a study of T cell responses to AZD1222 COVID-19 vaccine. Per the germline V gene, CDR1 is MNHEY and CDR2 is SVGEGT. This CDR3 contains 14 residues. Deletions cut 4 bases from V and 1 base from J, with 10 bases between. The method was immunoSEQ multiplex PCR; TCRdb's version includes in-frame clones alone and lacks a portion of them. The sample holds about 180,000 clones, 90% seen once. Material: peripheral blood, obtained 28 days after the second dose of the MenACWY control vaccine. The TCR originated in an adult who received the MenACWY meningococcal vaccine as a control. The chain combines TRBV6-2 or TRBV6-3 with TRBJ1-2, with D unclear. The CDR3 nucleotides are TGTGCCAGCAGTTCCCAGGCCAGTAACTATGGCTACACCTTC. It codes for CASSSQASNYGYTF.